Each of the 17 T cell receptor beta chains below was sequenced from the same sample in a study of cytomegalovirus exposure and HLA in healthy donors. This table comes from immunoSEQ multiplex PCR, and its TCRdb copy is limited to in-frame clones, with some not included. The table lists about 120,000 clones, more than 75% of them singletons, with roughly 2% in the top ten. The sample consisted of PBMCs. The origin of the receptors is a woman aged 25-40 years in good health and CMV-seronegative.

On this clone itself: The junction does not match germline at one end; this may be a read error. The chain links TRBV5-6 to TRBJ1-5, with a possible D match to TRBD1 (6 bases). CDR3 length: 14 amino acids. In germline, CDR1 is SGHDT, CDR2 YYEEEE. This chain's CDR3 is CARSLGGGHQPQHF. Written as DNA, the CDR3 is TGTGCCCGCAGCTTGGGGGGGGGCCATCAGCCCCAGCATTTT.

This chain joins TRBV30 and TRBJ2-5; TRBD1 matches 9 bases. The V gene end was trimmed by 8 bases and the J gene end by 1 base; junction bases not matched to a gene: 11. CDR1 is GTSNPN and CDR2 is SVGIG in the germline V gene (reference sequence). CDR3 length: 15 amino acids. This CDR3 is CAGGTGPLLQETQYF. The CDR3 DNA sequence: TGTGCCGGAGGGACAGGGCCCCTACTCCAAGAGACCCAGTACTTC.

CDR3 in DNA: TGTGCCACCCCGGCTCCGGGACTAGGAGGTACGCAGTATTTT. It is translated as CATPAPGLGGTQYF. This chain uses TRBV2 with TRBJ2-3; 8 bases align to TRBD2. The CDR3 totals 14 residues. Germline lookup yields CDR1 SNHLY and CDR2 FYNNEI. V trimming: 10 bases; J trimming: 8 bases; junction bases outside the gene matches: 14.

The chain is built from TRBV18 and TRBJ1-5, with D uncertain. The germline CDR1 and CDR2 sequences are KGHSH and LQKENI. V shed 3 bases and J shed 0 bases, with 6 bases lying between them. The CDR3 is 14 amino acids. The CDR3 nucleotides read TGTGCCAGCTCACCCACGGTTAGCAATCAGCCCCAGCATTTT. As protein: CASSPTVSNQPQHF. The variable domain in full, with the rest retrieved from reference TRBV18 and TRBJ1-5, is NAGVMQNPRHLVRRRGQEARLRCSPMKGHSHVYWYRQLPEEGLKFMVYLQKENIIDESGMPKERFSAEFPKEGPSILRIQQVVRGDSAAYFCASSPTVSNQPQHFGDGTRLSIL.

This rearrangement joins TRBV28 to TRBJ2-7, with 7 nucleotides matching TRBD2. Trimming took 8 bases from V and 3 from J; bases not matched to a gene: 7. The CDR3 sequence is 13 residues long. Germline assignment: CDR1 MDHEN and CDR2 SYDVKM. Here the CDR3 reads CASVGGGLYEQYF. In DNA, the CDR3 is TGTGCCAGCGTCGGCGGGGGACTCTACGAGCAGTACTTC. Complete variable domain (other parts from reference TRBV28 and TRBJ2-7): DVKVTQSSRYLVKRTGEKVFLECVQDMDHENMFWYRQDPGLGLRLIYFSYDVKMKEKGDIPEGYSVSREKKERFSLILESASTNQTSMYLCASVGGGLYEQYFGPGTRLTVT.

The CDR3 sequence: CASSPAGGKPQHF. CDR3 nucleotide sequence: TGTGCCAGCAGCCCCGCGGGCGGGAAGCCCCAGCATTTT. The V gene is TRBV7-6, the J gene TRBJ1-5; D not resolved. Trimming left V 5 bases short and J 8 bases short, with 13 bases between. The CDR3 loop spans 13 amino acids. Germline CDR1 and CDR2: SGHVS and FNYEAQ.

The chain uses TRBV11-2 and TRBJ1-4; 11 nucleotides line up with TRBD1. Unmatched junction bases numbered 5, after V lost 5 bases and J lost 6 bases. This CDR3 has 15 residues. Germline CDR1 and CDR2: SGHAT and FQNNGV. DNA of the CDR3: TGTGCCAGCAGCAAAGAGGGACAGGGGGATGAAAAACTGTTTTTT. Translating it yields CASSKEGQGDEKLFF.

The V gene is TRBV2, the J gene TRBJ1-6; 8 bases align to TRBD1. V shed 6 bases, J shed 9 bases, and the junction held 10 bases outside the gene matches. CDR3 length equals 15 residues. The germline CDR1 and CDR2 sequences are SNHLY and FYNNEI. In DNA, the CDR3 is TGTGCCAGCAGAGACCCCAGGGGGCAGGGTTCACCCCTCCACTTT. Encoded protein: CASRDPRGQGSPLHF.

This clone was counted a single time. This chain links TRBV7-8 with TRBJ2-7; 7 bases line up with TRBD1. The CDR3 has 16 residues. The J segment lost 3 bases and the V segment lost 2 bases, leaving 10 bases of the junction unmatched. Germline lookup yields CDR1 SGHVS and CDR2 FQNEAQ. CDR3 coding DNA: TGTGCCAGCAGCTTAAGTCCCCGACAGGGATACTACGAGCAGTACTTC. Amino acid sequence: CASSLSPRQGYYEQYF.

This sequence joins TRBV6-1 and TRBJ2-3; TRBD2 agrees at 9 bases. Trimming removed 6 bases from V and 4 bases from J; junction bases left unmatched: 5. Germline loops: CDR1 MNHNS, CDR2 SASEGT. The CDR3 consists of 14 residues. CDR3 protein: CASREAGGPDTQYF. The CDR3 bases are TGTGCCAGCAGGGAGGCGGGGGGGCCAGATACGCAGTATTTT.

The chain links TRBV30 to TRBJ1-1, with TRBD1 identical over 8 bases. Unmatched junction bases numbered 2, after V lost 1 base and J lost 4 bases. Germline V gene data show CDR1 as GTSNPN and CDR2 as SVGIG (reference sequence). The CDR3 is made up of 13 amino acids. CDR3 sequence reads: CAWSDTGGTEAFF. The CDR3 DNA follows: TGTGCCTGGAGTGACACAGGGGGCACTGAAGCTTTCTTT.

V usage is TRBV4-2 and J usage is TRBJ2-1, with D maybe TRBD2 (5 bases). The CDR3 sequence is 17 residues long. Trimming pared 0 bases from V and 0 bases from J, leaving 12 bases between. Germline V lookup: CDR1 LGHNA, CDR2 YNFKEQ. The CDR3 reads CASSQDQLSGSYNEQFF. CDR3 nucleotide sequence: TGTGCCAGCAGCCAAGATCAATTGAGCGGCTCCTACAATGAGCAGTTCTTC.

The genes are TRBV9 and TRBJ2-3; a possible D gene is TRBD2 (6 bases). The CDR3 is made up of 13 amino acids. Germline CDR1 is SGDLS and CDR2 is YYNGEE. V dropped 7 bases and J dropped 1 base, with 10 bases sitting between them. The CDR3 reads CASQRGGTDTQYF. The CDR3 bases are TGTGCCAGCCAACGCGGGGGCACAGATACGCAGTATTTT.

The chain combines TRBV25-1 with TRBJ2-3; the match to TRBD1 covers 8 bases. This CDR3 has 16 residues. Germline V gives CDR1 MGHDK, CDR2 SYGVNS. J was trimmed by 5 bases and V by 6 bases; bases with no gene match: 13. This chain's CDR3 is CASRGPGQGRGDTQYF. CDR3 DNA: TGTGCCAGCAGGGGCCCTGGACAGGGCCGAGGAGATACGCAGTATTTT.

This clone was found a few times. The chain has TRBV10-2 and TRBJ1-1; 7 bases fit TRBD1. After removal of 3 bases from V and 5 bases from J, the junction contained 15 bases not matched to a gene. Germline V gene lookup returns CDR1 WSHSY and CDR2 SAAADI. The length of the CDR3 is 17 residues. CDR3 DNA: TGCGCCAGCAGTGAACGGTCCAGGGGGAGGTTGGTAACTGAAGCTTTCTTT. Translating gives CASSERSRGRLVTEAFF.

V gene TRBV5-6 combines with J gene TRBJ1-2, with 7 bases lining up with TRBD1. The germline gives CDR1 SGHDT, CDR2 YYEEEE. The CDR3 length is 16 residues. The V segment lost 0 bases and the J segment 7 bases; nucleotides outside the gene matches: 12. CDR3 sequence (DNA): TGTGCCAGCAGCTTGGCCAATAGACAGGGAAAAATTGGCTACACCTTC. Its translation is CASSLANRQGKIGYTF.

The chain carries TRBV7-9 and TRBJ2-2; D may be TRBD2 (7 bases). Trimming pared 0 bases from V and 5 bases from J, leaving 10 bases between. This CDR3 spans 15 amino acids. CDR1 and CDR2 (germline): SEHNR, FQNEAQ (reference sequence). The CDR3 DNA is TGTGCCAGCAGCTTAGCGGGGGGGCGAACCGGGGAGCTGTTTTTT. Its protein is CASSLAGGRTGELFF.